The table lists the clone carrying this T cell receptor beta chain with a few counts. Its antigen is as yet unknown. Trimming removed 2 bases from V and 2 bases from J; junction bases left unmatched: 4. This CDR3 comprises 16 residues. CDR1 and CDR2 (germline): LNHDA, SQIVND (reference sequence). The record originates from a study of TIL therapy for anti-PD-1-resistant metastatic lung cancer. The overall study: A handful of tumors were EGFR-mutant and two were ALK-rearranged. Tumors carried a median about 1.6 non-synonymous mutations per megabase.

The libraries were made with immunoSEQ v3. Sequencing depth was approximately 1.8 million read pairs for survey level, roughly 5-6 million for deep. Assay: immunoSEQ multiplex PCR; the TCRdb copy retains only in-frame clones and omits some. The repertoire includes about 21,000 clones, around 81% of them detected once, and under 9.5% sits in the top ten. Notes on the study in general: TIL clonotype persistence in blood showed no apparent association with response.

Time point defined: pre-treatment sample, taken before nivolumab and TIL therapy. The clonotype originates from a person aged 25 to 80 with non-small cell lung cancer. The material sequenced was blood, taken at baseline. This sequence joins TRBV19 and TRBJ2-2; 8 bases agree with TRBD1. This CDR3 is CASSIPTGVNTGELFF. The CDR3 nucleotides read TGTGCCAGTAGTATACCGACAGGGGTAAACACCGGGGAGCTGTTTTTT.